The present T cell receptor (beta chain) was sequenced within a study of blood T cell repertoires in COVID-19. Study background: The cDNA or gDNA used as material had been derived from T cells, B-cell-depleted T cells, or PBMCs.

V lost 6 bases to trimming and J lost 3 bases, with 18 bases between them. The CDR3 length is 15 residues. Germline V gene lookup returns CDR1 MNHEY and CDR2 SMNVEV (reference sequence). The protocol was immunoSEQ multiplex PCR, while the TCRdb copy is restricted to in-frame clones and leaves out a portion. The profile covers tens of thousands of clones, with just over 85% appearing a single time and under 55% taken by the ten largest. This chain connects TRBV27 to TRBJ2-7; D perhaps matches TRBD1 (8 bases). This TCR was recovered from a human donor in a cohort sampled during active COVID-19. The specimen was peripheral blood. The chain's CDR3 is CASRPGGTGNYEQYF. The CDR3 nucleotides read TGTGCCAGCAGGCCCGGGGGGACAGGAAACTACGAGCAGTACTTC.